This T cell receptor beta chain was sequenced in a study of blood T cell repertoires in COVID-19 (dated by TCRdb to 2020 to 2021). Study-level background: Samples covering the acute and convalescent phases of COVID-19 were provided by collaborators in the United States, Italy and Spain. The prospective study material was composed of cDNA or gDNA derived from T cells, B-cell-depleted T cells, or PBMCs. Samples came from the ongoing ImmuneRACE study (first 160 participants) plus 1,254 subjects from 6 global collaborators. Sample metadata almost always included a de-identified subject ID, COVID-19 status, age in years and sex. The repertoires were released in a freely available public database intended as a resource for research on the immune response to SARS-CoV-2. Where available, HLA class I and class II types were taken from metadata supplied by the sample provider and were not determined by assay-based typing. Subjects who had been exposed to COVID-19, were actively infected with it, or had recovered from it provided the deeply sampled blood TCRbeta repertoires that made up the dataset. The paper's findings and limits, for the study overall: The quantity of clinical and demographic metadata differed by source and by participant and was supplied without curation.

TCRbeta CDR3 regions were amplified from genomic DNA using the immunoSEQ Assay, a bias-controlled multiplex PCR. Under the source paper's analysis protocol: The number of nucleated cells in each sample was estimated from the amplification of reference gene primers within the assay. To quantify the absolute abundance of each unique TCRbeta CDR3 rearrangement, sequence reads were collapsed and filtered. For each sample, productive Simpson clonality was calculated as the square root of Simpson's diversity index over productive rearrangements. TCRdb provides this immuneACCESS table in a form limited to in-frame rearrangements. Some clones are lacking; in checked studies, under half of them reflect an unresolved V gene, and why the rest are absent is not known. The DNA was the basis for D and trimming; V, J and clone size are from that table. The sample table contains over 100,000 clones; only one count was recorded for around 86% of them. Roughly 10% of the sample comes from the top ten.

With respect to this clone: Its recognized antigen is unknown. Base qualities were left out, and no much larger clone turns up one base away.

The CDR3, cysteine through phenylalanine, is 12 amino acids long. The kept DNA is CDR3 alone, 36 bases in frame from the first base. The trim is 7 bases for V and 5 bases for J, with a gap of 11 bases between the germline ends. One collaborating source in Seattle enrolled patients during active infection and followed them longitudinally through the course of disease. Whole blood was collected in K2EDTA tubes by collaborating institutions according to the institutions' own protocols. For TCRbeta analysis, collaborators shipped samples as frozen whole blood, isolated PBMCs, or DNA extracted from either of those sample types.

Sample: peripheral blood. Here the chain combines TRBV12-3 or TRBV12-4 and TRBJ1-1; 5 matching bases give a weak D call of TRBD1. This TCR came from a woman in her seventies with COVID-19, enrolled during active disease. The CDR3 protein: CASTKKGTEAFF. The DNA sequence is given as TGTGCCAGCACCAAGAAGGGGACTGAAGCTTTCTTT.